This is a list of T cell receptor beta chains from one sample in a study of T cell repertoires in cytomegalovirus infection. These receptors have no known antigen. A single record per CDR3 protein comes from TCRdb applying MiXCR to the reads. The sample holds about 920,000 distinct CDR3 sequences, about 33% seen once. This material consisted of cultured CD8+ T cells from PBMCs, taken from culture after CMV antigen stimulation. The receptor set was obtained from a human donor in good health (CMV status not recorded). Some clones in this sample may be carry-over from other donors' samples. CDR3s include the opening cysteine and the closing phenylalanine or tryptophan. The D gene is left open where the match is weak. Rows may omit the clone size; those that give it use once, few, many or a size class.

V: TRBV19
J: TRBJ2-3
D: .
size: .
CDR3: CASRLWDTQYF
DNA: TGTGCCAGTAGACTCTGGGATACGCAGTATTTT

V: TRBV27
J: TRBJ2-7
D: TRBD2
size: .
CDR3: CASTERPGLARDLSYEQYF
DNA: TGTGCCAGCACCGAACGCCCGGGACTAGCGAGGGACCTCTCCTACGAGCAGTACTTC

V: TRBV7-9
J: TRBJ1-2
D: .
size: .
CDR3: CASSPALAGRDYGYTF
DNA: TGTGCCAGCAGCCCCGCCTTAGCGGGGCGCGACTATGGCTACACCTTC

V: TRBV19
J: TRBJ1-1
D: .
size: many
CDR3: CASSGQMNTEAFF
DNA: TGTGCCAGTAGCGGACAGATGAACACTGAAGCTTTCTTT

V: TRBV10-3
J: TRBJ2-3
D: TRBD1
size: few
CDR3: CAISDPGQDPTDTQYF
DNA: TGTGCCATCAGTGATCCGGGACAGGACCCCACAGATACGCAGTATTTT

V: TRBV7-2
J: TRBJ2-1
D: TRBD1
size: many
CDR3: CASSRPGTGARYNEQFF
DNA: TGTGCCAGCAGCCGTCCCGGGACAGGGGCTCGGTACAATGAGCAGTTCTTC

V: TRBV7-9
J: TRBJ2-1
D: .
size: .
CDR3: CASSRGQGYNEQFF
DNA: TGTGCCAGCAGCCGAGGTCAGGGCTACAATGAGCAGTTCTTC

V: TRBV6-2/TRBV6-3
J: TRBJ2-3
D: .
size: many
CDR3: CASSYFASTDTQYF
DNA: TGTGCCAGCAGTTACTTCGCCAGCACAGATACGCAGTATTTT

V: TRBV28
J: TRBJ2-1
D: .
size: .
CDR3: CASNGELKYSVSYNEQFF
DNA: TGTGCCAGCAACGGAGAGCTAAAATACTCAGTCTCCTACAATGAGCAGTTCTTC

V: TRBV20-1
J: TRBJ1-2
D: .
size: .
CDR3: CSARDIPYGYTF
DNA: TGCAGTGCTAGAGATATCCCATATGGCTACACCTTC

V: TRBV28
J: TRBJ1-5
D: .
size: .
CDR3: CASSKRGGNQPQHF
DNA: TGTGCCAGCAGTAAAAGGGGGGGGAATCAGCCCCAGCATTTT

V: TRBV4-1
J: TRBJ1-6
D: .
size: few
CDR3: CASSQGMERGSPLHF
DNA: TGCGCCAGCAGCCAAGGGATGGAAAGGGGTTCACCCCTCCACTTT